This T cell receptor (beta chain) emerged from a study of T cell repertoires in cytomegalovirus infection. Study at large: Well-studied HLA-B-restricted epitopes and recently identified HLA-C-restricted epitopes of CMV were both used in the study. Study observations and caveats: Dominating the ex vivo response were HLA-C-restricted CMV-specific TCR beta clonotypes.

Of note for this clonotype: The antigen remains undetermined.

Germline CDR1 reads LNHNV; CDR2 reads YYDKDF (reference sequence). This CDR3 has 14 residues. V was clipped by 9 bases and J by 4 bases, with 18 bases between them. From the reads, TCRdb called clonotypes with MiXCR, one entry per CDR3 protein. This table holds about 570,000 distinct CDR3 sequences, about 40% found once. Sequenced here: cultured PBMCs, sampled from culture after CMV antigen stimulation. The V and J genes are TRBV15 and TRBJ2-5; D uncertain. The clonotype originates from a human donor in good health (CMV status not recorded). Some clones in this sample may be carry-over from other donors' samples. CDR3 bases: TGTGCCACTAGTTTACATATCTCAACAGAGACCCAGTACTTC. Translation: CATSLHISTETQYF.